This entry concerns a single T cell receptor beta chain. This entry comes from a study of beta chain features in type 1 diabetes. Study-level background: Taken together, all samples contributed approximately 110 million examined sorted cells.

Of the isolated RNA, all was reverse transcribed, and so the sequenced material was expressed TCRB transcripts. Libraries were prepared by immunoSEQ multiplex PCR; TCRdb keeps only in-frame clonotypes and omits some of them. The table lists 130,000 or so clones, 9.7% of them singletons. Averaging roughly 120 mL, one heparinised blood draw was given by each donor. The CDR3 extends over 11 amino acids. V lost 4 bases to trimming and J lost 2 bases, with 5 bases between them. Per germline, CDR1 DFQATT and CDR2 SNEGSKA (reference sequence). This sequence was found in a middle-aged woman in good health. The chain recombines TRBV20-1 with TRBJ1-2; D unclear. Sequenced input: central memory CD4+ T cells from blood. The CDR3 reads CSATGNYGYTF. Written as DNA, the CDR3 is TGCAGTGCTACCGGGAACTATGGCTACACCTTC.